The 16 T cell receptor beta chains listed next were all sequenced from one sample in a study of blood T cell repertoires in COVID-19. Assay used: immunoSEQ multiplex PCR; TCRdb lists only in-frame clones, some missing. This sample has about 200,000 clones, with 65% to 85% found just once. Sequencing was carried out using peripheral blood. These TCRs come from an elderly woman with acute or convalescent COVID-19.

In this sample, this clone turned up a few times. CDR3: CATSSLALSSYNEQFF. The CDR3 nucleotides are TGTGCCACCAGCAGTCTAGCGCTTTCATCCTACAATGAGCAGTTCTTC. The chain is built from TRBV15 and TRBJ2-1, with D perhaps TRBD2 (6 bases). CDR1 LNHNV and CDR2 YYDKDF come from the germline V gene (reference sequence). CDR3 length: 16 amino acids. V was shortened by 3 bases and J by 1 base, with 13 bases between the two germline ends. The variable domain in full, with the rest retrieved from reference TRBV15 and TRBJ2-1, is DAMVIQNPRYQVTQFGKPVTLSCSQTLNHNVMYWYQQKSSQAPKLLFHYYDKDFNNEADTPDNFQSRRPNTSFCFLDIRSPGLGDTAMYLCATSSLALSSYNEQFFGPGTRLTVL.

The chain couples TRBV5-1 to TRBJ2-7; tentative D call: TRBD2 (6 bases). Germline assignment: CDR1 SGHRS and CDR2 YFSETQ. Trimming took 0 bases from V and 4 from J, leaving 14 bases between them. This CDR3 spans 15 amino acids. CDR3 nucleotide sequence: TGCGCCAGCAGCTTGGCCGGGACTGAATTATACGAGCAGTACTTC. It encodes CASSLAGTELYEQYF.

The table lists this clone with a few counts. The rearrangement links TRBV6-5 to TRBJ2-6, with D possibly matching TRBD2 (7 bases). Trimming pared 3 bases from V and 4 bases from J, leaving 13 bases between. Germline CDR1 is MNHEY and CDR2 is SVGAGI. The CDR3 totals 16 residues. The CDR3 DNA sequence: TGTGCCAGCAGTTATGGGGGGGCTAGAGGGGCCAACGTCCTGACTTTC. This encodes CASSYGGARGANVLTF.

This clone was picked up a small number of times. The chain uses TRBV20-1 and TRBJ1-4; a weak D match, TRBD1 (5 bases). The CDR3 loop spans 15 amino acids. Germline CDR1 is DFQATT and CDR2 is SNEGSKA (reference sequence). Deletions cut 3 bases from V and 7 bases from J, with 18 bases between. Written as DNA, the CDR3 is TGCAGTGCTAGTGATCAGGGAGTGGGAGGTGAAAAACTGTTTTTT. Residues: CSASDQGVGGEKLFF.

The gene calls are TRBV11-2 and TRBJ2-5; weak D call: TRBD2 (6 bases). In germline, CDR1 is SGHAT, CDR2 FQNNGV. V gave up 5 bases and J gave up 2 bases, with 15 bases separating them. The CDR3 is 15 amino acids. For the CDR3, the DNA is TGTGCCAGCAGCCAGGGACTGGGAGTTCAAGAGACCCAGTACTTC. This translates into CASSQGLGVQETQYF.

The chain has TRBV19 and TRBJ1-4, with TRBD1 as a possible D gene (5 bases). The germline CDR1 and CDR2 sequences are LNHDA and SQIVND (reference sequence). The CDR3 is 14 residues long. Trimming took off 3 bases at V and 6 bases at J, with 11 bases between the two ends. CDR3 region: CASSIRGRDEKLFF. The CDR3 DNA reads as TGTGCCAGTAGTATTAGGGGCAGGGATGAAAAACTGTTTTTT.

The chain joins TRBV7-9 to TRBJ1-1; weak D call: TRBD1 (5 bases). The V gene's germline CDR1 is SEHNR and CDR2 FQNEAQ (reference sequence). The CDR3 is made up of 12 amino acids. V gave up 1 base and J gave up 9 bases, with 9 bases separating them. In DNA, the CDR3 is TGTGCCAGCAGCTTAGAGGCAGGGAAAGCTTTCTTT. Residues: CASSLEAGKAFF.

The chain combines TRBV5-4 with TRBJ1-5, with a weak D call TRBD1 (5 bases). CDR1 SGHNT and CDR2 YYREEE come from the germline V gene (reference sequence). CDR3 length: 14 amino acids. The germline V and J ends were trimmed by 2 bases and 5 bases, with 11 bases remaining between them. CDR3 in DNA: TGTGCCAGCAGCTTTGGGGGGGATGATCAGCCCCAGCATTTT. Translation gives CASSFGGDDQPQHF. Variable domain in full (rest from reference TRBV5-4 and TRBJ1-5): ETGVTQSPTHLIKTRGQQVTLRCSSQSGHNTVSWYQQALGQGPQFIFQYYREEENGRGNFPPRFSGLQFPNYSSELNVNALELDDSALYLCASSFGGDDQPQHFGDGTRLSIL.

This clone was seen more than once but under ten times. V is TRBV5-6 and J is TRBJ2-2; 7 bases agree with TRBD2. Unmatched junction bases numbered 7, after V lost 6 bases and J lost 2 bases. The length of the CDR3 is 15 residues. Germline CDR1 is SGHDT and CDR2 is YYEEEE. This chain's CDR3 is CASTRLAVNTGELFF. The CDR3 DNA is TGTGCCAGCACCAGGCTAGCGGTAAACACCGGGGAGCTGTTTTTT.

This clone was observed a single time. This CDR3 reads CSVEVYQETQYF. The CDR3 nucleotides are TGCAGCGTTGAAGTCTACCAAGAGACCCAGTACTTC. This chain connects TRBV29-1 to TRBJ2-5, with D uncertain. Trimming left V 1 base short and J 0 bases short, with 3 bases between. The CDR3 runs 12 residues. The germline gives CDR1 SQVTM, CDR2 ANQGSEA.

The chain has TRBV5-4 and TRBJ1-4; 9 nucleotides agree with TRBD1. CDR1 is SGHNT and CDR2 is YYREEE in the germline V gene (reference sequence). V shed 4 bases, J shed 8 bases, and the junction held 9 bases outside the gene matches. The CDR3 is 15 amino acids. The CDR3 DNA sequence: TGTGCCAGCAGCCCGGGACAGGGCCTGAACGAAAAACTGTTTTTT. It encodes CASSPGQGLNEKLFF.

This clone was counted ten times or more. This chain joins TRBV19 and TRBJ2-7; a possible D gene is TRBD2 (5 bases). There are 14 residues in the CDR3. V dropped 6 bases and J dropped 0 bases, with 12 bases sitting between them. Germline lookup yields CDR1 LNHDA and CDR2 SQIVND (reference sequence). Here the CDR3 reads CASREDGSSYEQYF. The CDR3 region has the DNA TGTGCCAGTAGGGAGGACGGAAGCTCCTACGAGCAGTACTTC.

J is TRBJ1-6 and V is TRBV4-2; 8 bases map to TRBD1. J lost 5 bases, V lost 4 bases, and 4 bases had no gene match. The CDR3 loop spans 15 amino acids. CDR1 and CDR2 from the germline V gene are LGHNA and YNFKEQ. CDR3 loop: CASSRRQGNNSPLHF. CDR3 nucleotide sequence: TGTGCCAGCAGCCGGCGACAGGGGAATAATTCACCCCTCCACTTT.

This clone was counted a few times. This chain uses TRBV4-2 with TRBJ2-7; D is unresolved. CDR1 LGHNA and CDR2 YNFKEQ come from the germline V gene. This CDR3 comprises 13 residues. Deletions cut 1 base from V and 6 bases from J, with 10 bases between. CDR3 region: CASSQVEQAEQYF. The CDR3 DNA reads TGTGCCAGCAGCCAAGTCGAGCAGGCCGAGCAGTACTTC.

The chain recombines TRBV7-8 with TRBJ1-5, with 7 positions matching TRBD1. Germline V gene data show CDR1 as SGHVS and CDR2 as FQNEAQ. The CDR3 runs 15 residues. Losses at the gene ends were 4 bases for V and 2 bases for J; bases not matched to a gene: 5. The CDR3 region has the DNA TGTGCCAGCAGCTACCGACAGGGCGGCAATCAGCCCCAGCATTTT. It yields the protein CASSYRQGGNQPQHF.

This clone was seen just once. CDR3 bases: TGTGCCTGGAGCTGGGAGGGGGACGGGGGCGAGCAGTACTTC. Translating it yields CAWSWEGDGGEQYF. The chain uses TRBV30 and TRBJ2-7, with a possible D match to TRBD2 (7 bases). The CDR3 is 14 amino acids. Deletions cut 3 bases from V and 6 bases from J, with 18 bases between. Germline CDR1 reads GTSNPN; CDR2 reads SVGIG (reference sequence).